This TCR beta chain derives from a study of T-cell reconstitution after alpha-beta-depleted transplantation in children. Preparation of the TCRbeta library was carried out with unique molecular identifiers. MiXCR was run by TCRdb on the PCR reads, yielding one entry per CDR3 protein. The repertoire consists of some 220,000 distinct CDR3 sequences, with around 10% occurring once and the leading ten covering about 6%. This clonotype was counted between two and nine times. This CDR3 has 15 amino acids. Per the germline V gene, CDR1 is KGHSH and CDR2 is LQKENI. The V gene lost 5 bases and the J gene lost 5 bases, with 16 bases spanning the gap.

The receptor was derived from a human donor who donated a stem cell graft to a child with acute lymphoblastic leukemia. The chain carries TRBV18 and TRBJ1-5; tentatively, D is TRBD1 (5 bases). The input for sequencing was PBMCs from the stem cell graft donor, taken from the stem cell graft. CDR3 in DNA: TGTGCCAGCTCATTCTCGCAGGGAGGGGATCAGCCCCAGCATTTT. Protein sequence: CASSFSQGGDQPQHF.